The 17 T cell receptor beta chains presented below share a single source sample, sequenced in a study of Graves' ophthalmopathy and Graves' hyperthyroidism. RNA transcripts were the template, and TCR beta CDR3 regions were amplified from them. HTBI-primed first-round RT-PCR preceded second-round multiplex PCR. TCRdb re-called the multiplex PCR reads with MiXCR, one entry per CDR3 protein. The sample yields 660,000 or so distinct CDR3 sequences, just over 40% seen once. The sequencing sample was made of peripheral blood. The origin of the receptors is an adult man with Graves' ophthalmopathy.

Regarding this clonotype: Sequence at one end of the junction differs from germline and may be a read error. The V call is TRBV19, the J call TRBJ2-7, with TRBD2 matching 11 bases. Germline values: CDR1 LNHDA, CDR2 SQIVND (reference sequence). The CDR3 consists of 17 residues. CDR3 sequence reads: CVSSVTSGSEVPYEQYF. The DNA for the CDR3 is TGTGTCAGTAGTGTTACTAGCGGGAGTGAGGTTCCCTACGAGCAGTACTTC.

This clonotype was recorded a few times. V and J are TRBV7-9 and TRBJ2-7; TRBD1 matches at 7 bases. The CDR3 runs to 15 residues. Germline V gene lookup returns CDR1 SEHNR and CDR2 FQNEAQ (reference sequence). The junction had 12 bases not matched to a gene; V was cut back by 7 bases and J by 3 bases. For the CDR3, the DNA is TGTGCCAGCAACTCAACGGGACAGACTTTCTACGAGCAGTACTTC. Translating gives CASNSTGQTFYEQYF.

Ten or more counts support this clonotype. The genes are TRBV6-5 and TRBJ1-2, with D tentatively TRBD1 (6 bases). The CDR3 spans 13 residues. The germline CDR1 and CDR2 sequences are MNHEY and SVGAGI. V lost 6 bases to trimming and J lost 6 bases, with 14 bases between them. The CDR3 region has the DNA TGTGCCAGCAGCTCCAGGACAGCAAATGGCTACACCTTC. Protein: CASSSRTANGYTF.

This clonotype came up many times. The chain is built from TRBV24-1 and TRBJ2-2; tentative D call: TRBD1 (5 bases). Per the germline V gene, CDR1 is KGHDR and CDR2 is SFDVKD. The CDR3 runs 14 residues. Trimming shortened V by 6 bases and J by 2 bases, and 9 bases separated the two germline ends. CDR3 DNA: TGTGCCACCAGTTCAGACAGAAACACCGGGGAGCTGTTTTTT. Protein: CATSSDRNTGELFF.

The chain joins TRBV2 to TRBJ2-7; TRBD2 agrees at 8 bases. The J call is in doubt because the DNA end fits TRBJ2-1 better. Germline assignment: CDR1 SNHLY and CDR2 FYNNEI. The CDR3 runs 14 residues. In DNA form, the CDR3 reads TGTGCCAGCAGGATCCCGGGGGGGCTGAATGAGCAGTTCTTC. Translation: CASRIPGGLNEQFF.

The table lists this clonotype with a count of one. The rearrangement uses TRBV29-1 and TRBJ2-7; 14 nucleotides align to TRBD2. The ends lost 3 bases at V and 4 bases at J; junction bases unmatched: 5. This CDR3 region has 15 residues. Germline V gene data show CDR1 as SQVTM and CDR2 as ANQGSEA. The CDR3 DNA sequence: TGCAGCGTTGAGGGACTAGCGGGAGTTAGGTACGAGCAGTACTTC. This encodes CSVEGLAGVRYEQYF.

The V gene is TRBV29-1, the J gene TRBJ2-6, with D maybe TRBD1 (5 bases). The CDR3 consists of 10 residues. Trimming removed 1 base from V and 15 bases from J, with 7 bases in between. Germline CDR1 SQVTM, CDR2 ANQGSEA. The CDR3 sequence: CSVEGGHLTF. The DNA of the CDR3 is TGCAGCGTTGAAGGTGGACACCTGACTTTC.

The chain recombines TRBV19 with TRBJ1-4; tentative D call: TRBD1 (5 bases). V lost 8 bases and J lost 3, with 25 bases in between. Looked up from germline, CDR1 is LNHDA and CDR2 is SQIVND (reference sequence). The CDR3 loop spans 18 amino acids. This CDR3 is CASHRDAGSLGANEKLFF. Written as DNA, the CDR3 is TGTGCCAGTCACCGGGACGCTGGTTCACTTGGGGCTAATGAAAAACTGTTTTTT.

V and J are TRBV4-1 and TRBJ2-3; 9 nucleotides line up with TRBD2. J lost 6 bases, V lost 3 bases, and 7 bases had no gene match. CDR1 MGHRA and CDR2 YSYEKL come from the germline V gene. There are 15 residues in the CDR3. The CDR3 here is CASSHRSGRGDTQYF. The CDR3, as DNA: TGCGCCAGCAGCCACCGTAGCGGGAGAGGGGATACGCAGTATTTT.

In its sample, this clonotype was seen a few times. The rearrangement links TRBV10-3 to TRBJ2-7; D might be TRBD1 or TRBD2, each matching 6 bases. V was cut by 10 bases and J by 4 bases, with 11 bases left in between. Germline values: CDR1 ENHRY, CDR2 SYGVKD. The CDR3 loop spans 11 amino acids. The CDR3 protein is CASGTPYEQYF. CDR3 nucleotide sequence: TGTGCCAGCGGGACACCTTACGAGCAGTACTTC.

V gene TRBV30 combines with J gene TRBJ1-1; D gene unclear. In germline, CDR1 is GTSNPN, CDR2 SVGIG (reference sequence). The CDR3 length is 12 residues. The V end lost 5 bases, the J end lost 1 base, and 8 bases lay between the germline ends. The DNA for the CDR3 is TGTGCCTGGGACGACCAGAACACTGAAGCTTTCTTT. As protein: CAWDDQNTEAFF.

As regards this clonotype: Being one base from a much bigger clone, this may be a read error. As DNA, the CDR3 is TGTGCCAGCAGCCCGGGACTTTCTGGCGAGCAGTACTTC. It yields the protein CASSPGLSGEQYF. This chain links TRBV7-9 with TRBJ2-7, with a tentative D call TRBD2 (6 bases). V lost 5 bases, J lost 6 bases, and 14 bases lay in between. The CDR3 loop spans 13 amino acids. Germline V gene data show CDR1 as SEHNR and CDR2 as FQNEAQ (reference sequence). The entire variable domain, with the rest obtained from reference TRBV7-9 and TRBJ2-7, is as follows: DTGVSQNPRHKITKRGQNVTFRCDPISEHNRLYWYRQTLGQGPEFLTYFQNEAQLEKSRLLSDRFSAERPKGSFSTLEIQRTEQGDSAMYLCASSPGLSGEQYFGPGTRLTVT.

This clonotype was seen only a few times. The chain is built from TRBV19 and TRBJ2-7; D may be TRBD2 (6 bases). V lost 9 bases to trimming and J lost 3 bases, with 18 bases between them. The V gene's germline CDR1 is LNHDA and CDR2 SQIVND (reference sequence). CDR3 length equals 14 residues. In DNA, the CDR3 is TGTGCCAGCACCGCCCCAGGGAGGAACTACGAGCAGTACTTC. Amino acids: CASTAPGRNYEQYF.

This clonotype was counted many times. The chain recombines TRBV29-1 with TRBJ2-5, with D hard to call. The CDR3 runs 11 residues. CDR1 is SQVTM, CDR2 ANQGSEA, per germline. Trimming cost V 0 bases and J 4 bases, with 3 bases left between them. The CDR3 bases are TGCAGCGTTGAAGATGGAGAGACCCAGTACTTC. Its protein product is CSVEDGETQYF. Combining the CDR3 with reference TRBV29-1 and TRBJ2-5 gives the whole variable domain SAVISQKPSRDICQRGTSLTIQCQVDSQVTMMFWYRQQPGQSLTLIATANQGSEATYESGFVIDKFPISRPNLTFSTLTVSNMSPEDSSIYLCSVEDGETQYFGPGTRLLVL.

This clonotype was observed a few times. The chain carries TRBV7-8 and TRBJ1-6; 7 bases align to TRBD1. The CDR3 contains 18 residues. The junction had 8 bases not matched to a gene; V was cut back by 3 bases and J by 0 bases. Germline lookup yields CDR1 SGHVS and CDR2 FQNEAQ. The chain's CDR3 is CASSLGTAATSYNSPLHF. In DNA form, the CDR3 reads TGTGCCAGCAGCTTGGGGACAGCAGCTACCTCCTATAATTCACCCCTCCACTTT.

The V and J genes are TRBV13 and TRBJ1-2; 7 bases match TRBD1. With V trimmed by 3 bases and J by 8 bases, 9 bases remained unmatched. Germline V CDR1 and CDR2: PRHDT, FYEKMQ (reference sequence). The CDR3 has 14 residues. The CDR3 protein is CASSFDRAREGYTF. For the CDR3, the DNA is TGTGCCAGCAGCTTTGACAGGGCCCGGGAAGGCTACACCTTC.

The V gene is TRBV6-5, the J gene TRBJ1-1; D uncertain. Trimming left V 2 bases short and J 5 bases short, with 12 bases between. Germline CDR1 and CDR2: MNHEY and SVGAGI. The CDR3 contains 14 residues. CDR3 region: CASSYGREITEAFF. The DNA for the CDR3 is TGTGCCAGCAGTTACGGGAGGGAGATTACTGAAGCTTTCTTT.